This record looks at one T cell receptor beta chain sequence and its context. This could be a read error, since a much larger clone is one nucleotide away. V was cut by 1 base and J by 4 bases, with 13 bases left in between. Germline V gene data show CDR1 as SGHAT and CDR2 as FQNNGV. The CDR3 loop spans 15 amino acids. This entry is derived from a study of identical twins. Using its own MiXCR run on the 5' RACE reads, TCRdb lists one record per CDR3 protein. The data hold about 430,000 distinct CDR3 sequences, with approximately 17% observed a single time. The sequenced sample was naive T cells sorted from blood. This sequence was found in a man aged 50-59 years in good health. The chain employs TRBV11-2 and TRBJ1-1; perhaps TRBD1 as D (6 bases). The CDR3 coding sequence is TGTGCCAGCAGCTTAGCTCCGATAGGGGGCACTGAAGCTTTCTTT. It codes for CASSLAPIGGTEAFF.